The clone carrying this TCR beta chain was recorded at least ten times. The antigen is undetermined. V lost 8 bases and J lost 4; bases outside the gene matches: 3. CDR3 length: 13 residues. Germline values: CDR1 SGHTA, CDR2 FQGNSA. This entry comes from a study of beta chain features in type 1 diabetes. Overall study: Across the samples, more than 85 million sorted cells were examined in total. General study points: Amplification by PCR could prefer shorter templates, with the same effect in patients and controls. Resolution of whether HLA type affects TCRB rearrangement was not achieved here.

Since all of the isolated RNA was reverse transcribed, expressed TCRB transcripts were what got sequenced. Here immunoSEQ multiplex PCR was the method, and the copy in TCRdb shows in-frame clones only, minus some. The sample records approximately 160,000 clones, less than 9.5% being singletons. Source material: central memory CD4+ T cells from blood. The gene calls are TRBV7-2 and TRBJ2-5; 11 positions match TRBD1. The receptor was derived from a young woman in good health. CDR3 protein: CASGQGAVETQYF. CDR3 bases: TGTGCCAGCGGACAGGGGGCGGTAGAGACCCAGTACTTC.